Each of the 16 T cell receptor beta chains below was sequenced from the same sample in a study of blood T cell repertoires in COVID-19. Repertoires were generated with immunoSEQ multiplex PCR, while TCRdb's copy carries only in-frame clones and drops some. The sample lists over 200,000 clones; roughly 86% were seen once. Sequenced: peripheral blood. The receptors shown here come from a woman aged 25 to 39 who had recovered from COVID-19.

CDR3 amino acids: CASSLEFRGRGQETQYF. DNA of the CDR3: TGTGCCAGCAGCTTGGAATTTAGGGGGCGCGGACAAGAGACCCAGTACTTC. The chain joins TRBV5-6 to TRBJ2-5, with 7 positions matching TRBD1. The germline CDR1 and CDR2 sequences are SGHDT and YYEEEE. The trim removed 0 bases at V and 2 bases at J, leaving 10 bases unmatched. The CDR3 extends over 17 amino acids.

V gene TRBV19 combines with J gene TRBJ1-2; 7 bases line up with TRBD1. V trimming: 4 bases; J trimming: 3 bases; junction bases outside the gene matches: 5. CDR3 length equals 14 residues. CDR1 LNHDA and CDR2 SQIVND come from the germline V gene (reference sequence). This CDR3 reads CASSTKGQYYGYTF. The CDR3 DNA reads TGTGCCAGTAGTACTAAGGGACAGTACTATGGCTACACCTTC.

The chain carries TRBV11-2 and TRBJ1-1; TRBD1 matches at 7 bases. The CDR3 consists of 15 residues. V shed 1 base, J shed 0 bases, and the junction held 2 bases outside the gene matches. Germline CDR1 and CDR2: SGHAT and FQNNGV. The CDR3 protein is CASSLAGQLNTEAFF. In DNA, the CDR3 is TGTGCCAGCAGCTTAGCGGGACAGTTGAACACTGAAGCTTTCTTT.

This chain links TRBV9 with TRBJ2-1, with 8 nucleotides matching TRBD2. CDR1 is SGDLS and CDR2 is YYNGEE in the germline V gene. The ends lost 4 bases at V and 4 bases at J; junction bases unmatched: 13. This CDR3 has 17 amino acids. The CDR3 protein is CASSSRAGSGVYNEQFF. The CDR3 DNA follows: TGTGCCAGCAGCTCTCGAGCGGGTAGCGGGGTATACAATGAGCAGTTCTTC.

The chain has TRBV5-1 and TRBJ2-1; TRBD1 is a possible D gene (6 bases). Trimming shortened V by 7 bases and J by 8 bases, and 19 bases separated the two germline ends. Germline V gene data show CDR1 as SGHRS and CDR2 as YFSETQ. This CDR3 contains 14 residues. As DNA, the CDR3 is TGCGCCAGCTCCCACAACAGGGTAATGGATGAGCAGTTCTTC. It encodes CASSHNRVMDEQFF.

Written as DNA, the CDR3 is TGTGCCAGCAGCTTAACCCTGTATAATGAGCAGTTCTTC. It specifies CASSLTLYNEQFF. The chain joins TRBV7-3 to TRBJ2-1; D ambiguous. This CDR3 is built from 13 residues. Germline CDR1 is SGHTA and CDR2 is FQGTGA. Deletions cut 0 bases from V and 7 bases from J, with 7 bases between.

The J gene is TRBJ2-1, the V gene TRBV11-2; 7 nucleotides agree with TRBD2. CDR3 length equals 15 residues. After removal of 4 bases from V and 5 bases from J, the junction contained 8 bases not matched to a gene. Germline CDR1 and CDR2: SGHAT and FQNNGV. CDR3: CASSSPRLAHNEQFF. In DNA form, the CDR3 reads TGTGCCAGCAGCTCCCCTAGACTAGCTCACAATGAGCAGTTCTTC.

This chain connects TRBV9 to TRBJ2-5, with TRBD2 identical over 8 bases. This CDR3 is 16 amino acids long. V dropped 0 bases and J dropped 3; count of bases not matched to a gene: 7. Germline CDR1 reads SGDLS; CDR2 reads YYNGEE. CDR3 region: CASSVDPRGEEETQYF. CDR3 coding DNA: TGTGCCAGCAGCGTAGACCCGCGGGGGGAAGAAGAGACCCAGTACTTC.

The chain joins TRBV5-5 to TRBJ2-1; D not certain. Germline V lookup: CDR1 SGHKS, CDR2 YYEKEE (reference sequence). The length of the CDR3 is 16 residues. V gave up 0 bases and J gave up 0 bases, with 10 bases separating them. The CDR3 loop is CASSLGLLGSYNEQFF. CDR3 bases: TGTGCCAGCAGCTTGGGACTTTTGGGCTCCTACAATGAGCAGTTCTTC.

The gene calls are TRBV7-9 and TRBJ2-2; 7 bases align to TRBD2. Germline V gives CDR1 SEHNR, CDR2 FQNEAQ (reference sequence). V lost 3 bases to trimming and J lost 6 bases; unmatched junction nucleotides: 1. The CDR3 is made up of 13 amino acids. The DNA of the CDR3 is TGTGCCAGCAGCTTCGGGGGGTCCGGGGAGCTGTTTTTT. Translating it yields CASSFGGSGELFF.

V gene TRBV27 combines with J gene TRBJ2-3; 9 bases line up with TRBD2. V shed 7 bases, J shed 5 bases, and the junction held 10 bases outside the gene matches. The CDR3 loop spans 15 amino acids. The germline V gene encodes CDR1 MNHEY and CDR2 SMNVEV (reference sequence). The CDR3 sequence: CASTWGAGGLDTQYF. The CDR3 region has the DNA TGTGCCAGCACCTGGGGAGCGGGGGGCCTAGATACGCAGTATTTT.

A few counts support this clone. The V and J genes are TRBV5-1 and TRBJ2-5; TRBD1 agrees at 9 bases. Germline CDR1 is SGHRS and CDR2 is YFSETQ. This CDR3 has 14 amino acids. Unmatched junction bases numbered 3, after V lost 3 bases and J lost 3 bases. CDR3 sequence: CASSSGTGKETQYF. CDR3 DNA: TGCGCCAGCAGCTCCGGGACAGGGAAAGAGACCCAGTACTTC.

CDR3 in amino acids: CASSEVRSTDTQYF. CDR3 coding DNA: TGTGCCAGCAGTGAAGTGCGGAGCACAGATACGCAGTATTTT. The chain uses TRBV2 and TRBJ2-3, with D unclear. Trimming removed 1 base at V and 0 bases at J, with 5 bases between. CDR1 is SNHLY, CDR2 FYNNEI, per germline. The CDR3 has 14 residues. Looking up the rest from reference TRBV2 and TRBJ2-3 gives the full variable domain: EPEVTQTPSHQVTQMGQEVILRCVPISNHLYFYWYRQILGQKVEFLVSFYNNEISEKSEIFDDQFSVERPDGSNFTLKIRSTKLEDSAMYFCASSEVRSTDTQYFGPGTRLTVL.

This chain's CDR3 is CAISESGTMNTEAFF. The DNA for the CDR3 is TGTGCCATCAGTGAGTCTGGGACTATGAACACTGAAGCTTTCTTT. The chain is built from TRBV10-3 and TRBJ1-1; tentatively, D is TRBD1 (5 bases). The V gene lost 0 bases and the J gene lost 0 bases, with 8 bases spanning the gap. The CDR3 extends over 15 amino acids. The V gene's germline CDR1 is ENHRY and CDR2 SYGVKD.

This rearrangement joins TRBV7-6 to TRBJ2-7; 11 bases are a match to TRBD1. The CDR3 spans 14 residues. CDR1 is SGHVS, CDR2 FNYEAQ, per germline. With V trimmed by 5 bases and J by 2 bases, 2 bases remained unmatched. Written as DNA, the CDR3 is TGTGCCAGCAGCCTGGGACAGGGGGCCTACGAGCAGTACTTC. It specifies CASSLGQGAYEQYF.

This clone was seen just once. The chain employs TRBV4-2 and TRBJ1-3, with D perhaps TRBD1 (6 bases). Per the germline V gene, CDR1 is LGHNA and CDR2 is YNFKEQ. This CDR3 is built from 15 residues. V was cut by 3 bases and J by 2 bases, with 11 bases left in between. The CDR3: CASSHAGTTGNTIYF. The CDR3 DNA reads as TGTGCCAGCAGCCATGCCGGGACAACTGGAAACACCATATATTTT.